The 7 T cell receptor beta chains below come from one sample, sequenced in a study of OX40 agonist ivuxolimab in advanced cancers. Clones were read by immunoSEQ multiplex PCR, and TCRdb kept only the in-frame ones, dropping some. The sample has about 79,000 clones; roughly 88% are singletons. The starting material was CD4+ or CD8+ T cells sorted from blood, obtained in a trial of the OX40 agonist ivuxolimab. The receptors stem from an adult with an advanced solid tumor such as melanoma, head and neck, liver or kidney cancer.

The chain recombines TRBV7-9 with TRBJ2-4; unclear D gene. Germline V lookup: CDR1 SEHNR, CDR2 FQNEAQ (reference sequence). Trimming removed 5 bases from V and 2 bases from J, with 19 bases in between. The CDR3 totals 17 residues. CDR3 bases: TGTGCCAGCAGCCCACCGCCCCGGCTCGCAACCAAAAACATTCAGTACTTC. Translated, it gives CASSPPPRLATKNIQYF. The full variable domain, completed using reference TRBV7-9 and TRBJ2-4, is DTGVSQNPRHKITKRGQNVTFRCDPISEHNRLYWYRQTLGQGPEFLTYFQNEAQLEKSRLLSDRFSAERPKGSFSTLEIQRTEQGDSAMYLCASSPPPRLATKNIQYFGAGTRLSVL.

The chain uses TRBV9 and TRBJ2-1, with 7 bases identical to TRBD1. The J segment lost 9 bases and the V segment lost 4 bases, leaving 13 bases of the junction unmatched. The CDR3 sequence is 15 residues long. Per germline, CDR1 SGDLS and CDR2 YYNGEE. In nucleotides, the CDR3 is TGTGCCAGCAGCCCATGGACAGGAGTGGGGACTGAGCAGTTCTTC. This sequence encodes CASSPWTGVGTEQFF.

The chain recombines TRBV15 with TRBJ2-3, with D perhaps matching TRBD2 (5 bases). Germline V gene data show CDR1 as LNHNV and CDR2 as YYDKDF (reference sequence). The CDR3 is made up of 14 amino acids. Trimming left V 4 bases short and J 5 bases short, with 13 bases between. CDR3 DNA: TGTGCCACCAGCACCCCTGGTGGGAGAGATACGCAGTATTTT. This gives the protein CATSTPGGRDTQYF.

The chain joins TRBV4-1 to TRBJ2-7; 12 bases map to TRBD1. The V segment lost 3 bases and the J segment 7 bases; nucleotides outside the gene matches: 10. Germline V gene data show CDR1 as MGHRA and CDR2 as YSYEKL. The CDR3 extends over 16 amino acids. DNA of the CDR3: TGCGCCAGCAGCCAGACGGGACAGGGGGCGTTCGGGGAGCAGTACTTC. Translated, it gives CASSQTGQGAFGEQYF.

V usage is TRBV7-9 and J usage is TRBJ2-1, with 10 nucleotides matching TRBD1. Germline CDR1 and CDR2: SEHNR and FQNEAQ (reference sequence). With V trimmed by 3 bases and J by 4 bases, 0 bases remained unmatched. This CDR3 region has 14 residues. The CDR3 loop is CASSLDRGYNEQFF. In DNA, the CDR3 is TGTGCCAGCAGCTTGGACAGGGGGTACAATGAGCAGTTCTTC.

This rearrangement joins TRBV11-1 to TRBJ2-3; no clear D. V was clipped by 1 base and J by 0 bases, with 8 bases between them. Germline V gene lookup returns CDR1 SGHAT and CDR2 FQDESV (reference sequence). This CDR3 spans 15 amino acids. CDR3 nucleotides: TGTGCCAGCAGCTTAGGGTTGTGGAGCACAGATACGCAGTATTTT. It is translated as CASSLGLWSTDTQYF.

The chain is built from TRBV9 and TRBJ2-2; D is uncertain. The CDR3 has 18 residues. With 3 bases removed from V and 1 base from J, the gap between germline ends came to 19 bases. The V gene's germline CDR1 is SGDLS and CDR2 YYNGEE. DNA of the CDR3: TGTGCCAGCAGCGCCCGGAAATCCCCTCTGGTGAACACCGGGGAGCTGTTTTTT. It encodes CASSARKSPLVNTGELFF.